This T cell receptor (beta chain) was captured by sequencing in a study of tumor-infiltrating lymphocytes in oesophageal squamous cell carcinoma. TCRdb processed the PCR reads anew with MiXCR; each CDR3 protein has one entry. Among over 15,000 distinct CDR3 sequences listed, roughly two fifths were seen once. CDR1 and CDR2 (germline): SGHVS, FQNEAQ. The CDR3 extends over 16 amino acids. This receptor was identified in a male donor with esophageal squamous cell carcinoma. Material for sequencing was esophageal tumor tissue. The chain has TRBV7-8 and TRBJ2-3, with 9 bases matching TRBD1. The J call may be mistaken, given a closer DNA end match to TRBJ2-5. The CDR3 is CASSLGTGARGETQYF. CDR3 nucleotide sequence: TGTGCCAGCAGCTTAGGGACAGGGGCGCGGGGGGAGACCCAGTACTTC.